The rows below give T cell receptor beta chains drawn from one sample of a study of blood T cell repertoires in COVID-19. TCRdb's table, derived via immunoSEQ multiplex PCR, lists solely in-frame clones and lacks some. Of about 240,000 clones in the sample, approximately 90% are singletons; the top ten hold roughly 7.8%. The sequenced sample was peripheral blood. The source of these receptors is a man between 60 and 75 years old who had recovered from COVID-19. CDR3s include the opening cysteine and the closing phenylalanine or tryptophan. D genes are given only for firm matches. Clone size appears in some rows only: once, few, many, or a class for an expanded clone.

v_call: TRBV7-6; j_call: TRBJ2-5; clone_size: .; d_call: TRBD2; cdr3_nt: TGTGCCAGCAGGGGACTAGCGGGGGGACAAGAGACCCAGTACTTC; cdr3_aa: CASRGLAGGQETQYF
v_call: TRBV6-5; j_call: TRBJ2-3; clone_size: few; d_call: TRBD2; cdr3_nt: TGTGCCAGCAGGAAGACTAGCGTGGGAGATACGCAGTATTTT; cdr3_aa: CASRKTSVGDTQYF
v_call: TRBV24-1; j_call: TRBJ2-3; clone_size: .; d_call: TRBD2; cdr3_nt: TGTGCCACCAGTGATTCGTGGCGGGGGGACACAGATACGCAGTATTTT; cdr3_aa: CATSDSWRGDTDTQYF
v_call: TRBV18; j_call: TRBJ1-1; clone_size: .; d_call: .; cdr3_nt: TGTGCCAGCTCACCAAGAGGGCCCTCTGCTGAAGCTTTCTTT; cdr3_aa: CASSPRGPSAEAFF
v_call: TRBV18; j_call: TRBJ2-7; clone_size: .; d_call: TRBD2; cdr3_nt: TGTGCCAGCTCACCACCGACTAGCGGGGAGCAGTACTTC; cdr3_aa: CASSPPTSGEQYF
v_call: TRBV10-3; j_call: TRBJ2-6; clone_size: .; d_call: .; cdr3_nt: TGTGCCATCAGTGATCTGGGGAGCTCTAGGGCCAACGTCCTGACTTTC; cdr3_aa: CAISDLGSSRANVLTF
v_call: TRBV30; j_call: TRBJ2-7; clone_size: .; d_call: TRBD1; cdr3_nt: TGTGCCTGGAGTGGGACAGGGGACCCATTAGAGCAGTACTTC; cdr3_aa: CAWSGTGDPLEQYF
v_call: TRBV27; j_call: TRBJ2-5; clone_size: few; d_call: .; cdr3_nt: TGTGCCAGCAGGAAAGGGACATGGGAGACCCAGTACTTC; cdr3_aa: CASRKGTWETQYF
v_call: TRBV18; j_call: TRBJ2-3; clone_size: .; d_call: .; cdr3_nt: TGTGCCAGCTCACCTCTCGGGGGTAGTGATACGCAGTATTTT; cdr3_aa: CASSPLGGSDTQYF
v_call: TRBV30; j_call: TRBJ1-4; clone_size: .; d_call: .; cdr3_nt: TGTGCCTGGAGACAGTCAACTAATGAAAAACTGTTTTTT; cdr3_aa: CAWRQSTNEKLFF
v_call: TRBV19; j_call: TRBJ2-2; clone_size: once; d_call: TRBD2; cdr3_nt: TGTGCCAGTAGCGGGGGGGCTATCATCGGGGAGCTGTTTTTT; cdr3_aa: CASSGGAIIGELFF
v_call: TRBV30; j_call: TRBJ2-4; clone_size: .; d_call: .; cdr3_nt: TGTGCCTGGAGTGTACAGTCCCCGAATCGGAACATTCAGTACTTC; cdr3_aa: CAWSVQSPNRNIQYF
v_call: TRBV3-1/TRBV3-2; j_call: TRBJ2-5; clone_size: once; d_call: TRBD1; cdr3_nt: TGTGCCAGCAGCGGGACAGGGGGCCAAGAGACCCAGTACTTC; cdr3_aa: CASSGTGGQETQYF
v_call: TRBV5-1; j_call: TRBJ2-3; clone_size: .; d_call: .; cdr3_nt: TGCGCCAGCAGCTCAGACTTGAGAGATACGCAGTATTTT; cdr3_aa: CASSSDLRDTQYF
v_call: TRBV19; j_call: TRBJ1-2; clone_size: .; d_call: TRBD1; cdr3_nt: TGTGCCAGTAGTATGGACAGGGCTTGGGGCTACACCTTC; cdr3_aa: CASSMDRAWGYTF
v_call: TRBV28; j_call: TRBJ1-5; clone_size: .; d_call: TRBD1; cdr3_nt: TGTGCCAGCAGCCGGACAGGACGTCATCAGCCCCAGCATTTT; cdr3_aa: CASSRTGRHQPQHF
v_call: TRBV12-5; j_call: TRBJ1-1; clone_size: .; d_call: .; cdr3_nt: TGTGCTAGTGGAAAGGGGGTTAGGGACACTGAAGCTTTCTTT; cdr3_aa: CASGKGVRDTEAFF
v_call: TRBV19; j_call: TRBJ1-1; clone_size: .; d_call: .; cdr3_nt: TGTGCCAGTAGTATAACCGCTCAATTGAGCACTGAAGCTTTCTTT; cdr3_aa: CASSITAQLSTEAFF
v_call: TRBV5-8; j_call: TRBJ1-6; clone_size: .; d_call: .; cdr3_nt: TGTGCCAGCCCTCCTCGGGGGATGAAGTCACCCCTCCACTTT; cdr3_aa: CASPPRGMKSPLHF
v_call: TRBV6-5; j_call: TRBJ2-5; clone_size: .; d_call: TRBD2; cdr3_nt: TGTGCCAGCAATCGACTAGCCGGAGAGACCCAGTACTTC; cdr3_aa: CASNRLAGETQYF
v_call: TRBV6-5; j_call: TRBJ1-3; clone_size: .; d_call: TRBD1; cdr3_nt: TGTGCCAGCAGTTCTTCACAGGGGACTGGAAACACCATATATTTT; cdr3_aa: CASSSSQGTGNTIYF
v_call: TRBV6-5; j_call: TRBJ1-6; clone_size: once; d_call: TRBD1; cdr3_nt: TGTGCCAGCAGTTACCGGGACAGGGACTCACCCCTCCACTTT; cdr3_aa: CASSYRDRDSPLHF
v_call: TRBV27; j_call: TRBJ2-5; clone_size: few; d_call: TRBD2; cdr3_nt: TGTGCCAGCAGCCCCTTAGCGGGGGGGCTCGGGAAGACCCAGTACTTC; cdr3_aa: CASSPLAGGLGKTQYF
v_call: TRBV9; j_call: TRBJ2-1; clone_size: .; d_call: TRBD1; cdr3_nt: TGTGCCAGCAGCGCATCGGGACAGAACTACAATGAGCAGTTCTTC; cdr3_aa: CASSASGQNYNEQFF
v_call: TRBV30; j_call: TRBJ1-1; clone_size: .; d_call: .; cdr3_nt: TGTGCCTGGACCCAAGGGGTTGACACTGAAGCTTTCTTT; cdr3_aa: CAWTQGVDTEAFF
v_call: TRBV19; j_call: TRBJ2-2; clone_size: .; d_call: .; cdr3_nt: TGTGCCAGTAGTATAAAAAGGGACATACTTAACACCGGGGAGCTGTTTTTT; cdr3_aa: CASSIKRDILNTGELFF
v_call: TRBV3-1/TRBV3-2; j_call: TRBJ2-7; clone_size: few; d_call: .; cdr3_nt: TGTGCCAGCAGCCAACTTCTATACGAGCAGTACTTC; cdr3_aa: CASSQLLYEQYF
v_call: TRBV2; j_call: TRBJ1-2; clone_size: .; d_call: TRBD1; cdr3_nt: TGTGCCAGCAGGAAGGGACAGGCGGGTTGGGGCTACACCTTC; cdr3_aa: CASRKGQAGWGYTF
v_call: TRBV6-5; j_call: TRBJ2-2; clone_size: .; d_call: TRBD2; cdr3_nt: TGTGCCAGCAGATGGACTAGCGGGGGGCCCGGGGAGCTGTTTTTT; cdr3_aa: CASRWTSGGPGELFF
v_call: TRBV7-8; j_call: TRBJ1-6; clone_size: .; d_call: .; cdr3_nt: TGTGCCAGCAGCTCCAGACTTAATTCACCCCTCCACTTT; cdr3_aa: CASSSRLNSPLHF
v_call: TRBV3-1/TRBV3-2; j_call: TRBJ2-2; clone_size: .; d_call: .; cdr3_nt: TGTGCCAGCAGTTATCGGACCGGGGAGCTGTTTTTT; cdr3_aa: CASSYRTGELFF
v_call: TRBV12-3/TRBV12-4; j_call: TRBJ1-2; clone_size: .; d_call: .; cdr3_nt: TGTGCCAGCAGTTTAGCCCAATCCTATGGCTACACCTTC; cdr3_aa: CASSLAQSYGYTF
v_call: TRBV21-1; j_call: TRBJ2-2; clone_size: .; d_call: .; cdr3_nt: TGTGCCAGCATCACTCGACTAGCCCCCAACACCGGGGAGCTGTTTTTT; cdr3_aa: CASITRLAPNTGELFF
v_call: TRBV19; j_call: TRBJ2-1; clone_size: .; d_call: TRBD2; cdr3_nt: TGTGCCAGTAGCCTAGCGGGCGGCTACAATGAGCAGTTCTTC; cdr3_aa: CASSLAGGYNEQFF
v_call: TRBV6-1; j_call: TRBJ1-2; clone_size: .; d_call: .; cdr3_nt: TGTGCCAGCAGTGAAGAGGGGCATGATGGCTACACCTTC; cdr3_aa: CASSEEGHDGYTF